A selection of T cell receptor beta chains follows, all from one sample in a study of T cell responses to AZD1222 COVID-19 vaccine. The repertoire was sequenced with immunoSEQ multiplex PCR; TCRdb's copy has only in-frame clones and lacks some. The data hold some 120,000 clones, with less than 95% observed a single time. The source material was peripheral blood, sampled on day 0 of AZD1222 vaccination. These receptors were taken from an adult in good health. Each CDR3 is given with its conserved first and last residue. A D gene is named only where the DNA matches it firmly. Size values are once, few and many counts, or a class for expanded clones, and some rows have none.

d_gene: -
v_gene: TRBV5-1
abundance: -
j_gene: TRBJ1-2
CDR3nt: TGCGCCAGCAGCCCGGGGGACTATGGCTACACCTTC
CDR3aa: CASSPGDYGYTF

d_gene: -
v_gene: TRBV7-2
abundance: once
j_gene: TRBJ2-5
CDR3nt: TGTGCCAGCAGCTTCGGGGTCGGGGCAGATCTCCGAGAGACCCAGTACTTC
CDR3aa: CASSFGVGADLRETQYF

d_gene: -
v_gene: TRBV29-1
abundance: -
j_gene: TRBJ1-1
CDR3nt: TGCAGCGTCTCGAGGGTCGATGGGGCTGAAGCTTTCTTT
CDR3aa: CSVSRVDGAEAFF

d_gene: TRBD1
v_gene: TRBV10-2
abundance: -
j_gene: TRBJ2-2
CDR3nt: TGCGCCAGCCGACAGGGTACAAACGGGGAGCTGTTTTTT
CDR3aa: CASRQGTNGELFF

d_gene: -
v_gene: TRBV9
abundance: -
j_gene: TRBJ2-1
CDR3nt: TGTGCCAGCAGCGTAGTTAATTCCCCCCATCGGTTCTTC
CDR3aa: CASSVVNSPHRFF

d_gene: -
v_gene: TRBV19
abundance: -
j_gene: TRBJ1-3
CDR3nt: TGTGCCAGTACGGAGAGTCAAGGATCTGGAAACACCATATATTTT
CDR3aa: CASTESQGSGNTIYF

d_gene: TRBD1
v_gene: TRBV28
abundance: -
j_gene: TRBJ1-2
CDR3nt: TGTGCCAGCAGCCCTCCCGGGACAGGCTATGGCTACACCTTC
CDR3aa: CASSPPGTGYGYTF

d_gene: -
v_gene: TRBV9
abundance: -
j_gene: TRBJ1-4
CDR3nt: TGTGCCAGCAGTAAGGCGGGGAATGAAAAACTGTTTTTT
CDR3aa: CASSKAGNEKLFF

d_gene: -
v_gene: TRBV12-2
abundance: -
j_gene: TRBJ2-7
CDR3nt: TGTGCAAGTCGCTTAGACCGGAACGCTCGGTCCTACGAGCAGTACTTC
CDR3aa: CASRLDRNARSYEQYF

d_gene: -
v_gene: TRBV11-3
abundance: -
j_gene: TRBJ2-1
CDR3nt: TGTGCCAGCAGCTTAGCGGCGGAGAATGAGCAGTTCTTC
CDR3aa: CASSLAAENEQFF

d_gene: -
v_gene: TRBV2
abundance: -
j_gene: TRBJ2-1
CDR3nt: TGTGCCAGCAGGGTCGGATCCAGAAACAATGAGCAGTTCTTC
CDR3aa: CASRVGSRNNEQFF

d_gene: TRBD2
v_gene: TRBV9
abundance: -
j_gene: TRBJ2-7
CDR3nt: TGTGCCAGCAGCGTAGGGGCTAGCGGGAGCCCGGGGGAGCAGTACTTC
CDR3aa: CASSVGASGSPGEQYF

d_gene: TRBD1
v_gene: TRBV2
abundance: once
j_gene: TRBJ1-1
CDR3nt: TGTGCCAGCACCCCGACCTCCGGGACAGGGGGCACTGAAGCTTTCTTT
CDR3aa: CASTPTSGTGGTEAFF

d_gene: TRBD1
v_gene: TRBV30
abundance: -
j_gene: TRBJ2-3
CDR3nt: TGTGCCTGGGGGGGACAGCGCACAGATACGCAGTATTTT
CDR3aa: CAWGGQRTDTQYF

d_gene: TRBD1
v_gene: TRBV28
abundance: -
j_gene: TRBJ1-2
CDR3nt: TGTGCCAGCAGTATCCAACAGGGGAACTATGGCTACACCTTC
CDR3aa: CASSIQQGNYGYTF

d_gene: -
v_gene: TRBV27
abundance: -
j_gene: TRBJ2-7
CDR3nt: TGTGCCAGCAGTCCCTCGACAGGTGCCTTGAACTTC
CDR3aa: CASSPSTGALNF

d_gene: -
v_gene: TRBV6-1
abundance: few
j_gene: TRBJ1-5
CDR3nt: TGTGCCAGCAGTAAAGGTATGGACACTTTCGGCAATCAGCCCCAGCATTTT
CDR3aa: CASSKGMDTFGNQPQHF

d_gene: -
v_gene: TRBV28
abundance: -
j_gene: TRBJ2-7
CDR3nt: TGTGCCAGCAGTTTTGAGGGTTCCTACGAGCAGTACTTC
CDR3aa: CASSFEGSYEQYF

d_gene: -
v_gene: TRBV3-1/TRBV3-2
abundance: -
j_gene: TRBJ1-5
CDR3nt: TGTGCCAGCAGCCCGACGTCGGGTGGCCAGCCCCAGCATTTT
CDR3aa: CASSPTSGGQPQHF

d_gene: TRBD2
v_gene: TRBV5-4
abundance: -
j_gene: TRBJ2-7
CDR3nt: TGTGCCAGCAGCGCCGGACTAGTGCCTGTACTACGTGAGCAGTACTTC
CDR3aa: CASSAGLVPVLREQYF

d_gene: TRBD2
v_gene: TRBV2
abundance: -
j_gene: TRBJ2-1
CDR3nt: TGTGCCAGCAGTGTGGGGACTAGCGGGAGCGATGAGCAGTTCTTC
CDR3aa: CASSVGTSGSDEQFF

d_gene: -
v_gene: TRBV5-4
abundance: -
j_gene: TRBJ1-4
CDR3nt: TGTGCCAGCAGCTTGGGGACAGTTAATGAAAAACTGTTTTTT
CDR3aa: CASSLGTVNEKLFF

d_gene: -
v_gene: TRBV28
abundance: -
j_gene: TRBJ1-4
CDR3nt: TGTGCCAGCAGTCCAAGGGGAAAACTGTTTTTT
CDR3aa: CASSPRGKLFF

d_gene: -
v_gene: TRBV12-2
abundance: -
j_gene: TRBJ2-2
CDR3nt: TGTGCAAGTCGCCCTAGCGGGAGGGCCTTCGGCGGGGAGCTGTTTTTT
CDR3aa: CASRPSGRAFGGELFF

d_gene: -
v_gene: TRBV4-2
abundance: -
j_gene: TRBJ1-5
CDR3nt: TGTGCCAGCAGCCAAGATGTACAGGGAGGGAGTCAGCCCCAGCATTTT
CDR3aa: CASSQDVQGGSQPQHF

d_gene: -
v_gene: TRBV30
abundance: -
j_gene: TRBJ1-3
CDR3nt: TGTGCCTGGAGTGGCAGAGGAAACACCATATATTTT
CDR3aa: CAWSGRGNTIYF

d_gene: TRBD1
v_gene: TRBV28
abundance: -
j_gene: TRBJ2-4
CDR3nt: TGTGCCAGCAGAGATAGGACAGGGATAGCCAAAAACATTCAGTACTTC
CDR3aa: CASRDRTGIAKNIQYF

d_gene: TRBD2
v_gene: TRBV28
abundance: -
j_gene: TRBJ2-7
CDR3nt: TGTGCCAGCACTCCGGGGGGGGCTTACGGGTTAGATTACGAGCAGTACTTC
CDR3aa: CASTPGGAYGLDYEQYF

d_gene: TRBD1
v_gene: TRBV7-2
abundance: -
j_gene: TRBJ1-1
CDR3nt: TGTGCCAGCAGCTTTACAGGGGTTGTTTCCACTGAAGCTTTCTTT
CDR3aa: CASSFTGVVSTEAFF

d_gene: -
v_gene: TRBV18
abundance: -
j_gene: TRBJ2-5
CDR3nt: TGTGCCAGCTCGCCCCTTGGGCAAGAGACCCAGTACTTC
CDR3aa: CASSPLGQETQYF

d_gene: -
v_gene: TRBV6-2/TRBV6-3
abundance: -
j_gene: TRBJ2-1
CDR3nt: TGTGCCAGCAGTTACTCCGGGTACAATGAGCAGTTCTTC
CDR3aa: CASSYSGYNEQFF

d_gene: -
v_gene: TRBV7-9
abundance: -
j_gene: TRBJ2-1
CDR3nt: TGTGCCAGCAGCTTAGAGACGGGCTGGTACAATGAGCAGTTCTTC
CDR3aa: CASSLETGWYNEQFF

d_gene: TRBD2
v_gene: TRBV15
abundance: -
j_gene: TRBJ2-3
CDR3nt: TGTGCCACCAGCAGGGACATCATAGCGGGAGGAGGCACAGATACGCAGTATTTT
CDR3aa: CATSRDIIAGGGTDTQYF

d_gene: TRBD1
v_gene: TRBV28
abundance: once
j_gene: TRBJ1-1
CDR3nt: TGTGCCAGCAGTTTAGGGGGGACAGTAGCTTTCTTT
CDR3aa: CASSLGGTVAFF

d_gene: -
v_gene: TRBV28
abundance: -
j_gene: TRBJ1-1
CDR3nt: TGTGCCAGCAGCTCGGGACCGCCGAGAACTGAAGCTTTCTTT
CDR3aa: CASSSGPPRTEAFF

d_gene: -
v_gene: TRBV28
abundance: -
j_gene: TRBJ2-7
CDR3nt: TGTGCCAGCAGGAGGGACCCCTACGGGCAGTACTTC
CDR3aa: CASRRDPYGQYF

d_gene: -
v_gene: TRBV5-1
abundance: -
j_gene: TRBJ2-5
CDR3nt: TGCGCCAGCAGCTTGGTCCGGGGCTCTGAGACCCAGTACTTC
CDR3aa: CASSLVRGSETQYF

d_gene: -
v_gene: TRBV2
abundance: once
j_gene: TRBJ1-2
CDR3nt: TGTGCCAGCAGCGGGACGGAAGGAAGGGGCTACACCTTC
CDR3aa: CASSGTEGRGYTF

d_gene: TRBD2
v_gene: TRBV6-2/TRBV6-3
abundance: -
j_gene: TRBJ2-2
CDR3nt: TGTGCCAGCAGTTCCTTAGCGGGAACTAACACCGGGGAGCTGTTTTTT
CDR3aa: CASSSLAGTNTGELFF

d_gene: -
v_gene: TRBV7-2
abundance: -
j_gene: TRBJ1-3
CDR3nt: TGTGCCAGCAGCCCGTCTGGAGTACGAAACACCATATATTTT
CDR3aa: CASSPSGVRNTIYF

d_gene: -
v_gene: TRBV28
abundance: -
j_gene: TRBJ2-7
CDR3nt: TGTGCCAGCAGTTTACAGGGTCGGGAATACGAGCAGTACTTC
CDR3aa: CASSLQGREYEQYF

d_gene: -
v_gene: TRBV5-6
abundance: few
j_gene: TRBJ2-2
CDR3nt: TGTGCCAGCAGCCCTGGCACGGGGAACACCGGGGAGCTGTTTTTT
CDR3aa: CASSPGTGNTGELFF

d_gene: -
v_gene: TRBV6-1
abundance: -
j_gene: TRBJ2-7
CDR3nt: TGTGCCAGCAGTGACATGAGCTACGAGCAGTACTTC
CDR3aa: CASSDMSYEQYF

d_gene: TRBD1
v_gene: TRBV6-1
abundance: -
j_gene: TRBJ1-5
CDR3nt: TGTGCCAGCAGTGAACAGGGGGCTCAGCCCCAGCATTTT
CDR3aa: CASSEQGAQPQHF

d_gene: TRBD1
v_gene: TRBV2
abundance: -
j_gene: TRBJ1-4
CDR3nt: TGTGCCAGCAGCCCGGGACAGGGGAATGAAAAACTGTTTTTT
CDR3aa: CASSPGQGNEKLFF

d_gene: -
v_gene: TRBV7-3
abundance: -
j_gene: TRBJ2-6
CDR3nt: TGTGCCAGCAGCTCTTGGGGCTGGGACTCTGGGGCCAACGTCCTGACTTTC
CDR3aa: CASSSWGWDSGANVLTF

d_gene: -
v_gene: TRBV3-1/TRBV3-2
abundance: -
j_gene: TRBJ2-5
CDR3nt: TGTGCCAGCAGCCATGAGGGTCGTGGAGAGACCCAGTACTTC
CDR3aa: CASSHEGRGETQYF

d_gene: -
v_gene: TRBV9
abundance: -
j_gene: TRBJ1-2
CDR3nt: TGTGCCAGCAGCGTAGACAGGAACTATGGCTACACCTTC
CDR3aa: CASSVDRNYGYTF

d_gene: TRBD1
v_gene: TRBV11-2
abundance: -
j_gene: TRBJ1-3
CDR3nt: TGTGCCAGCAGCTTCATGGGACAGTATCCTGGAAACACCATATATTTT
CDR3aa: CASSFMGQYPGNTIYF

d_gene: TRBD1
v_gene: TRBV19
abundance: -
j_gene: TRBJ2-5
CDR3nt: TGTGCCAGTAGTACCCGACAGGGCGGCGGAGAGACCCAGTACTTC
CDR3aa: CASSTRQGGGETQYF

d_gene: -
v_gene: TRBV6-5
abundance: -
j_gene: TRBJ1-5
CDR3nt: TGTGCCAGCAGTCCCACCCGACAGGGCAATCAGCCCCAGCATTTT
CDR3aa: CASSPTRQGNQPQHF

d_gene: -
v_gene: TRBV5-3
abundance: -
j_gene: TRBJ1-4
CDR3nt: TGTGCCAGAAGCGAGGGGACCGCCTCTAATAATGAAAAACTGTTTTTT
CDR3aa: CARSEGTASNNEKLFF

d_gene: TRBD1
v_gene: TRBV9
abundance: -
j_gene: TRBJ2-7
CDR3nt: TGTGCCAGCAGCGTCCGGGACAGCTCCTCCTACGAGCAGTACTTC
CDR3aa: CASSVRDSSSYEQYF

d_gene: -
v_gene: TRBV6-4
abundance: -
j_gene: TRBJ1-4
CDR3nt: TGTGCCAGCAGTGACTCGCACAGGGAAGGGTTT
CDR3aa: CASSDSHREGF

d_gene: -
v_gene: TRBV28
abundance: -
j_gene: TRBJ2-2
CDR3nt: TGTGCCAGCAGCCTACCTTTAATTGCCACCGGGGAGCTGTTTTTT
CDR3aa: CASSLPLIATGELFF

d_gene: -
v_gene: TRBV6-5
abundance: -
j_gene: TRBJ1-1
CDR3nt: TGTGCCAGCAGCAATACAGGGACTGAAGCTTTCTTT
CDR3aa: CASSNTGTEAFF

d_gene: TRBD1
v_gene: TRBV7-9
abundance: -
j_gene: TRBJ1-5
CDR3nt: TGTGCCAGCAGCTCGACAGGGGGCCATCAGCCCCAGCATTTT
CDR3aa: CASSSTGGHQPQHF

d_gene: -
v_gene: TRBV2
abundance: few
j_gene: TRBJ2-7
CDR3nt: TGTGCCAGCAACGGCCGAAACCGAACCTACGAGCAGTACTTC
CDR3aa: CASNGRNRTYEQYF

d_gene: TRBD2
v_gene: TRBV10-2
abundance: -
j_gene: TRBJ2-7
CDR3nt: TGCGCCAGCAGGGGGGGGACTTCAACCTACGAGCAGTACTTC
CDR3aa: CASRGGTSTYEQYF

d_gene: TRBD1
v_gene: TRBV7-9
abundance: once
j_gene: TRBJ2-2
CDR3nt: TGTGCCAGCAGCTTAGGGGACAGGACCACCGGGGAGCTGTTTTTT
CDR3aa: CASSLGDRTTGELFF